The entry that follows covers one T cell receptor beta chain sequence. A second PCR, run for roughly 7 to 11 cycles, used a sample-barcoded 5' primer plus a J-beta primer mix. TCRdb passed the 5' RACE reads through MiXCR, listing each CDR3 protein once. This sample has about 1.8 million distinct CDR3 sequences; approximately 50% occur once, and the top ten carry more than 2%. The sample originates from a study of blood T cells in healthy people across ages. This sequence originates from a woman in her forties in good health. The sample comprised blood.

CDR3 bases: TGTGCCAGCAGCTTAGTTGGGACAGGGGGCCGTGAAAAACTGTTTTTT. Amino acids: CASSLVGTGGREKLFF. The chain carries TRBV7-2 and TRBJ1-4; 12 bases match TRBD1. CDR1 is SGHTA and CDR2 is FQGNSA in the germline V gene. The CDR3 loop spans 16 amino acids. V dropped 1 base and J dropped 7; count of bases not matched to a gene: 4.